This TCR beta chain was recovered during a study of shared T cell receptors in the human thymus. This table comes from immunoSEQ multiplex PCR, and its TCRdb copy is limited to in-frame clones, with some not included. The table lists hundreds of thousands of clones, around 89% of them singletons. Germline lookup yields CDR1 SEHNR and CDR2 FQNEAQ (reference sequence). The CDR3 covers 12 residues. The V gene lost 4 bases and the J gene lost 5 bases, with 8 bases spanning the gap. The same sample was also used in a study of human thymus T cells. Turning to that study: In unrelated individuals, thymic repertoires overlapped highly, according to related research.

Material: thymocytes. The source of this sequence is a boy younger than two with a congenital heart defect. This chain links TRBV7-9 with TRBJ2-5; D not resolved. The CDR3: CASSSDSETQYF. DNA for the CDR3: TGTGCCAGCAGCTCAGATAGCGAGACCCAGTACTTC.